The rows below give T cell receptor beta chains drawn from one sample of a study of CD8 T cells in ankylosing spondylitis. Using its own MiXCR run on the 5' RACE reads, TCRdb lists one record per CDR3 protein. Of 250,000 to 400,000 distinct CDR3 sequences in the sample, approximately 10% are singletons; the top ten hold roughly 9.5%. Specimen: blood, either unsorted or a sorted T cell fraction (not recorded which). Receptor source: a female donor with ankylosing spondylitis or in good health (not recorded which). The CDR3 runs from the conserved cysteine through the conserved F or W. A D gene is named only where the DNA matches it firmly. Clone size is not always given. Where it is, it says once, few, many or a class for expanded clones.

clone_size	v_call	d_call	j_call	cdr3_aa	cdr3_nt
many	TRBV7-2	TRBD1	TRBJ1-5	CASSWDRDQPQHF	TGTGCCAGCAGCTGGGACAGGGATCAGCCCCAGCATTTT
NA	TRBV20-1	TRBD2	TRBJ2-1	CSARDLAGPTYNEQFF	TGCAGTGCTAGAGATTTAGCGGGACCGACCTACAATGAGCAGTTCTTC
many	TRBV15	TRBD1	TRBJ1-5	CATSSDPGGHQPQHF	TGTGCCACCAGCAGCGACCCAGGGGGGCATCAGCCCCAGCATTTT
many	TRBV20-1	TRBD2	TRBJ2-1	CSASRGTRVMNEQFF	TGCAGTGCTAGCCGCGGGACTAGGGTCATGAATGAGCAGTTCTTC
NA	TRBV7-2	NA	TRBJ2-4	CASGTTTNIQYF	TGTGCCAGCGGAACAACAACGAACATTCAGTACTTC
few	TRBV5-1	TRBD1	TRBJ1-1	CASSLGGQKNTEAFF	TGCGCCAGCAGCTTGGGGGGACAGAAGAACACTGAAGCTTTCTTT
many	TRBV28	NA	TRBJ2-3	CASSSPVLGDTQYF	TGTGCCAGCAGCTCCCCAGTCCTTGGGGATACGCAGTATTTT
NA	TRBV6-2/TRBV6-3	TRBD1	TRBJ1-5	CASSAPGQGPQPQHF	TGTGCCAGCAGTGCTCCGGGACAGGGGCCTCAGCCCCAGCATTTT
few	TRBV6-1	TRBD1	TRBJ1-5	CASTLTGGVGQPQHF	TGTGCCAGCACCCTGACAGGGGGCGTTGGGCAGCCCCAGCATTTT
NA	TRBV19	TRBD2	TRBJ2-7	CASSLRTSGNYEQYF	TGTGCCAGTAGTCTTCGGACTAGCGGGAACTACGAGCAGTACTTC
many	TRBV12-3/TRBV12-4	NA	TRBJ2-2	CASSPRRGQGTGELFF	TGTGCCAGCAGCCCTCGGCGGGGGCAGGGCACCGGGGAGCTGTTTTTT
few	TRBV6-5	NA	TRBJ2-1	CASTNFLGVFF	TGTGCCAGCACTAACTTCCTCGGTGTGTTCTTC
many	TRBV7-8	TRBD2	TRBJ2-1	CASSVTSGGHNEQFF	TGTGCCAGCAGCGTGACTAGCGGGGGACACAATGAGCAGTTCTTC
many	TRBV5-6	NA	TRBJ2-1	CASSSVRRGEQFF	TGTGCCAGCAGCAGCGTACGACGGGGAGAGCAGTTCTTC
many	TRBV24-1	NA	TRBJ1-5	CATSESGRGDQPQHF	TGTGCCACCAGTGAATCAGGGAGAGGGGATCAGCCCCAGCATTTT
NA	TRBV7-9	NA	TRBJ2-3	CASSQGDLWRYF	TGTGCCAGCAGCCAAGGGGACCTTTGGCGGTATTTT
many	TRBV7-9	TRBD2	TRBJ2-1	CASSLVSGGGYNEQFF	TGTGCCAGCAGCTTAGTCTCGGGGGGAGGCTACAATGAGCAGTTCTTC
many	TRBV7-2	NA	TRBJ2-3	CASSWVGGSTDTQYF	TGTGCCAGCAGCTGGGTGGGCGGCAGCACAGATACGCAGTATTTT
NA	TRBV7-9	TRBD1	TRBJ1-1	CASSPPTGGTYEAFF	TGTGCCAGCAGCCCCCCGACAGGGGGGACCTATGAAGCTTTCTTT
few	TRBV19	NA	TRBJ1-4	CASSIAGGQRNEKLFF	TGTGCCAGTAGTATAGCGGGTGGTCAGAGAAATGAAAAACTGTTTTTT
many	TRBV10-3	TRBD1	TRBJ2-7	CATTPPTGQGNYEQYF	TGTGCCACAACCCCCCCAACGGGACAGGGGAATTACGAGCAGTACTTC
many	TRBV7-8	TRBD1	TRBJ1-3	CASSSDRGGNTIYF	TGTGCCAGCAGCTCCGACAGGGGAGGAAACACCATATATTTT
NA	TRBV7-9	NA	TRBJ2-7	CASSSRTYEQYF	TGTGCCAGCAGCTCTCGGACCTACGAGCAGTACTTC
many	TRBV11-2	NA	TRBJ2-2	CASSFDRLRTGELFF	TGTGCCAGCAGCTTTGACAGGCTCCGCACCGGGGAGCTGTTTTTT
few	TRBV5-5	TRBD1	TRBJ1-2	CASSTPQGEAVDYGYTF	TGTGCCAGCAGCACACCCCAGGGGGAGGCGGTCGACTATGGCTACACCTTC
many	TRBV20-1	NA	TRBJ2-1	CSARGGSSYNEQFF	TGCAGTGCTAGAGGCGGAAGCTCCTACAATGAGCAGTTCTTC
many	TRBV11-2	NA	TRBJ2-5	CASSLESGGRGSKEAQYF	TGTGCCAGCAGCTTAGAGTCGGGGGGCAGGGGTTCAAAAGAGGCCCAGTACTTC
NA	TRBV6-2/TRBV6-3	TRBD1	TRBJ2-2	CASSRPGQGSTGELFF	TGTGCCAGCAGCCGACCGGGACAGGGGAGCACCGGGGAGCTGTTTTTT
NA	TRBV5-6	TRBD1	TRBJ2-4	CASSLRQGVSGNIQYF	TGTGCCAGCAGCTTGAGGCAGGGGGTAAGCGGAAACATTCAGTACTTC
many	TRBV6-2/TRBV6-3	NA	TRBJ1-2	CASCCGYTF	TGTGCCAGCTGTTGTGGCTACACCTTC